Given below is one T cell receptor (beta chain) in context. The sample comes from a study of T cell responses to AZD1222 COVID-19 vaccine. The assay was immunoSEQ multiplex PCR, and TCRdb's table has in-frame clones only and misses some. The data hold over 90,000 clones, with 88% observed a single time. The germline CDR1 and CDR2 sequences are MNHEY and SVGAGI. The ends were cut back, 2 bases at V and 7 bases at J, with 6 bases in the middle. CDR3 size: 12 residues. Specimen: peripheral blood, collected 28 days after the second AZD1222 dose. The sequence was obtained from an adult who received the AZD1222 COVID-19 vaccine. The chain links TRBV6-5 to TRBJ2-1; D gene unclear. In DNA form, the CDR3 reads TGTGCCAGCAGTTACGGGCGAAATGAGCAGTTCTTC. The encoded protein is CASSYGRNEQFF.